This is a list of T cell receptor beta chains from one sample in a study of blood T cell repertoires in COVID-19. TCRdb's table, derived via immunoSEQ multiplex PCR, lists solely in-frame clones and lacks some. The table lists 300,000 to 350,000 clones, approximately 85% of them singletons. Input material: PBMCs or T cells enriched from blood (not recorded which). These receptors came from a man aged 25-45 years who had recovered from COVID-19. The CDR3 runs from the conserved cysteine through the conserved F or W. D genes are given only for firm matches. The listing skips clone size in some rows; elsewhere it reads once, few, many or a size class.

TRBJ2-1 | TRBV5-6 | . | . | CASSLAETGGTREQFF | TGTGCCAGCAGCTTGGCCGAGACTGGGGGGACCCGCGAGCAGTTCTTC
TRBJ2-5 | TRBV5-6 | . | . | CASKKPGLAETQYF | TGTGCCAGCAAAAAACCGGGGTTGGCAGAGACCCAGTACTTC
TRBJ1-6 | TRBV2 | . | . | CASSERGAGFPLHF | TGTGCCAGCAGTGAAAGGGGAGCGGGGTTTCCCCTCCACTTT
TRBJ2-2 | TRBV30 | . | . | CAWDRFPNGELFF | TGTGCCTGGGACAGATTTCCAAACGGGGAGCTGTTTTTT
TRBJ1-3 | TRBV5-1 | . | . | CASSLVSGSGNTIYF | TGCGCCAGCAGCTTGGTTTCGGGTTCTGGAAACACCATATATTTT
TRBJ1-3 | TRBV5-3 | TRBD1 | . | CARSDRTGAGNTIYF | TGTGCCAGAAGTGATAGGACAGGGGCTGGAAACACCATATATTTT
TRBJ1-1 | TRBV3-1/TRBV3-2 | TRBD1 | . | CASSQGTGGITEAFF | TGTGCCAGCAGCCAAGGTACAGGGGGCATCACTGAAGCTTTCTTT
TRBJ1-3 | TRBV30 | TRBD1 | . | CAWSETGQGNTIYF | TGTGCCTGGAGTGAGACGGGACAGGGAAACACCATATATTTT
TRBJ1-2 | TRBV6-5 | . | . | CASSGQLQLYGYTF | TGTGCCAGCAGCGGACAGCTTCAACTCTATGGCTACACCTTC
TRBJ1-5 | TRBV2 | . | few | CASSEGAGLNQPQHF | TGTGCCAGCAGTGAAGGGGCAGGGCTAAATCAGCCCCAGCATTTT
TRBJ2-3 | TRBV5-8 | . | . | CASSPYTDTQYF | TGTGCCAGCAGCCCTTACACAGATACGCAGTATTTT
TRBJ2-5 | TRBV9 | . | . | CASSSARGSQETQYF | TGTGCCAGCAGCTCCGCCCGGGGTTCCCAAGAGACCCAGTACTTC
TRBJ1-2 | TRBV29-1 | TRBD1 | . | CSVYGQGYPLSGGYTF | TGCAGCGTTTATGGACAGGGGTACCCTCTATCGGGCGGCTACACCTTC
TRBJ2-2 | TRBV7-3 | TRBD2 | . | CASSVSGYGELFF | TGTGCCAGCAGCGTTAGCGGGTACGGGGAGCTGTTTTTT
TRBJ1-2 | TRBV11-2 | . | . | CASSLSPGDGYTF | TGTGCCAGCAGCTTATCTCCGGGGGATGGCTACACCTTC
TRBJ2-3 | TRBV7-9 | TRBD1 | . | CASSPPGGTGGRTDTQYF | TGTGCCAGCAGCCCACCCGGGGGGACAGGGGGCCGCACAGATACGCAGTATTTT
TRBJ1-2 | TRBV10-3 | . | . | CAISESALTNYGYTF | TGTGCCATCAGTGAGTCAGCGCTAACTAACTATGGCTACACCTTC
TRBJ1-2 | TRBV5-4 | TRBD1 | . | CASSLQGQGSYGYTF | TGTGCCAGCAGCTTGCAAGGACAGGGAAGCTATGGCTACACCTTC
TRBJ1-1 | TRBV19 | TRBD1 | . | CASSIRRTGNTEAFF | TGTGCCAGTAGTATTCGACGGACAGGCAACACTGAAGCTTTCTTT
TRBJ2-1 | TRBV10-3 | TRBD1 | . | CAISGDRDNEQFF | TGTGCCATCAGCGGGGACAGGGACAATGAGCAGTTCTTC
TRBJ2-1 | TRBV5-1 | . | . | CASSLTGRGQGEQFF | TGCGCCAGCAGCTTGACAGGGCGCGGGCAGGGTGAGCAGTTCTTC
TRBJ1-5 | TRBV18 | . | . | CASSPSPNQPQHF | TGTGCCAGCTCACCTAGTCCTAATCAGCCCCAGCATTTT
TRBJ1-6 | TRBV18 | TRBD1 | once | CASSSNFGTDSPLHF | TGTGCCAGCTCATCCAACTTCGGGACAGATTCACCCCTCCACTTT
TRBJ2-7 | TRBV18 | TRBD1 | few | CASSPRDSKPYEQYF | TGTGCCAGCTCACCACGGGACAGTAAACCCTACGAGCAGTACTTC
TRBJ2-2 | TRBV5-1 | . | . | CASSLAGTGELFF | TGCGCCAGCAGCTTGGCCGGCACCGGGGAGCTGTTTTTT
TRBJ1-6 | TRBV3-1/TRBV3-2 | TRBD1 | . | CASSPRDRGNSPLHF | TGTGCCAGCAGCCCGCGGGACAGGGGTAATTCACCCCTCCACTTT
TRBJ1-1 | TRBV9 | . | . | CASSLGGLNTEAFF | TGTGCCAGCAGCCTTGGGGGCTTGAACACTGAAGCTTTCTTT